Shown below are 21 T cell receptor beta chains from a single sample sequenced in a study of vaccination and CD4 T cells after COVID-19. Treatment: approximately 9-day PBMC culture with coronavirus spike peptide pools or control peptides (ViraFEST assay). Researchers collected the unexposed donor's CD4+ T cells before the COVID-19 pandemic (2011-2018). The study sequenced cultured CD4+ T cell DNA using the Oncomine TCR Beta short-read assay. Each CDR3 protein is one row after TCRdb ran MiXCR on the PCR reads. The sample yields about 6,900 distinct CDR3 sequences, around half seen once. No antigen has been identified for these receptors. Sequencing was performed on CD4+ T cells from blood, cultured in vitro. The receptors derive from a human donor in good health.

The rearrangement uses TRBV6-4 and TRBJ2-2; D call uncertain. The V and J ends lost 8 bases and 0 bases respectively, with 10 bases between them. CDR1 is MRHNA, CDR2 SNTAGT, per germline. This CDR3 has 14 residues. The CDR3 coding sequence is TGTGCCAGCCACGGGTCCTCGAACACCGGGGAGCTGTTTTTT. Amino acids: CASHGSSNTGELFF.

The chain links TRBV20-1 to TRBJ1-2, with D perhaps matching TRBD1 (6 bases). V shed 0 bases and J shed 6 bases, with 11 bases lying between them. The CDR3 contains 13 residues. Germline-derived CDR1 and CDR2 are DFQATT and SNEGSKA (reference sequence). In DNA form, the CDR3 reads TGCAGTGCTAGAGATGTGGGGGGCGATGGCTACACCTTC. The encoded protein is CSARDVGGDGYTF.

V is TRBV6-5 and J is TRBJ1-1; TRBD1 matches 8 bases. Per germline, CDR1 MNHEY and CDR2 SVGAGI. The CDR3 loop spans 15 amino acids. The junction had 11 bases not matched to a gene; V was cut back by 4 bases and J by 7 bases. The CDR3 sequence: CASSSPDRGNYEAFF. Here the CDR3 DNA reads TGTGCCAGCAGTTCCCCCGACAGGGGAAACTATGAAGCTTTCTTT.

The chain recombines TRBV6-5 with TRBJ1-2, with unresolved D. The CDR3 has 18 residues. The V gene's germline CDR1 is MNHEY and CDR2 SVGAGI. V lost 7 bases, J lost 6 bases, and 30 bases lay in between. The CDR3 spells CASITRKVQRLRFDGYTF. In DNA, the CDR3 is TGTGCCAGCATTACTCGGAAAGTTCAGCGTCTACGGTTCGATGGCTACACCTTC.

This clonotype was seen only once. The chain has TRBV6-2 or TRBV6-3 and TRBJ1-2; possible D gene TRBD1, 5 bases. The CDR3 totals 15 residues. CDR1 and CDR2 from the germline V gene are MNHEY and SVGEGT. Trimming stripped 2 bases from V and 4 bases from J, with 14 bases between. The CDR3 DNA reads as TGTGCCAGCAGTTACGTTGACAGTCCCTTCTATGGCTACACCTTC. This encodes CASSYVDSPFYGYTF.

The rearrangement uses TRBV20-1 and TRBJ2-7, with 7 bases fitting TRBD2. The ends lost 5 bases at V and 5 bases at J; junction bases unmatched: 15. Looked up from germline, CDR1 is DFQATT and CDR2 is SNEGSKA (reference sequence). This CDR3 has 15 residues. CDR3: CSAGPLAAGVDEQYF. CDR3 bases: TGCAGTGCTGGTCCGTTGGCGGCGGGAGTGGACGAGCAGTACTTC.

This clonotype has only a few counts. The genes are TRBV11-2 and TRBJ2-2; D unclear. Germline loops: CDR1 SGHAT, CDR2 FQNNGV. The CDR3 sequence is 11 residues long. V lost 5 bases, J lost 3 bases, and 1 base lay in between. In nucleotides, the CDR3 is TGTGCCAGCAGCCACACCGGGGAGCTGTTTTTT. This translates into CASSHTGELFF.

This clonotype was observed a handful of times. This chain connects TRBV15 to TRBJ2-5, with D uncertain. V was pared by 1 base and J by 5 bases, with 5 bases between. The CDR3 spans 12 residues. Germline loops: CDR1 LNHNV, CDR2 YYDKDF (reference sequence). As DNA, the CDR3 is TGTGCCACCAGCAGAGGTTGGGAGACCCAGTACTTC. Encoded protein: CATSRGWETQYF.

The rearrangement joins TRBV30 to TRBJ1-2; D remains ambiguous. V lost 1 base, J lost 5 bases, and 14 bases lay in between. This CDR3 spans 14 amino acids. Germline lookup yields CDR1 GTSNPN and CDR2 SVGIG (reference sequence). CDR3 sequence (DNA): TGTGCCTGGAGTGGCTCCTGGACTGCTTATGGCTACACCTTC. Translating gives CAWSGSWTAYGYTF.

The gene calls are TRBV7-8 and TRBJ2-1, with TRBD2 matching over 11 bases. Germline-derived CDR1 and CDR2 are SGHVS and FQNEAQ. V shed 4 bases and J 4 bases; nucleotides not matched to a gene: 9. CDR3 length equals 17 residues. DNA of the CDR3: TGTGCCAGCAGCTCCAGCTTAGCGGGGGGGCAATACAATGAGCAGTTCTTC. This codes for CASSSSLAGGQYNEQFF. The complete variable domain, with remaining parts taken from reference TRBV7-8 and TRBJ2-1, reads GAGVSQSPRYKVAKRGQDVALRCDPISGHVSLFWYQQALGQGPEFLTYFQNEAQLDKSGLPSDRFFAERPEGSVSTLKIQRTQQEDSAVYLCASSSSLAGGQYNEQFFGPGTRLTVL.

The CDR3, as DNA: TGTGCCAGCGGGCTAAACACTGAAGCTTTCTTT. The encoded protein is CASGLNTEAFF. The chain carries TRBV6-1 and TRBJ1-1; D is undetermined. This CDR3 has 11 amino acids. V lost 8 bases to trimming and J lost 2 bases, with 6 bases between them. Germline CDR1 and CDR2: MNHNS and SASEGT.

The chain employs TRBV10-3 and TRBJ2-6; TRBD1 aligns across 8 bases. CDR3 length equals 18 residues. The junction had 7 bases not matched to a gene; V was cut back by 3 bases and J by 0 bases. Germline CDR1 reads ENHRY; CDR2 reads SYGVKD. The CDR3 loop is CAISEPGQENSGANVLTF. DNA of the CDR3: TGTGCCATCAGTGAACCGGGACAGGAAAACTCTGGGGCCAACGTCCTGACTTTC.

This clonotype has a handful of counts. V and J are TRBV6-1 and TRBJ1-1; unclear D gene. V was pared by 4 bases and J by 3 bases, with 6 bases between. Germline values: CDR1 MNHNS, CDR2 SASEGT. The CDR3 has 12 amino acids. DNA of the CDR3: TGTGCCAGCAGTGGGGTTTACACTGAAGCTTTCTTT. It yields the protein CASSGVYTEAFF.

The chain couples TRBV6-5 to TRBJ2-1, with 10 bases fitting TRBD2. Per germline, CDR1 MNHEY and CDR2 SVGAGI. The CDR3 is made up of 14 amino acids. J gave up 10 bases and V 4 bases, and 7 bases lay outside the gene matches. CDR3 in DNA: TGTGCCAGCAGTTTTGGGACTAGCGTGGAGGAGCAGTTCTTC. Protein product: CASSFGTSVEEQFF.

This clonotype showed up just a few times. This chain connects TRBV6-2 or TRBV6-3 to TRBJ2-5, with 10 bases that match TRBD2. The CDR3 totals 15 residues. Germline V gene lookup returns CDR1 MNHEY and CDR2 SVGEGT. The junction had 8 bases not matched to a gene; V was cut back by 6 bases and J by 4 bases. The CDR3 here is CASRPSGGARETQYF. The CDR3 DNA reads TGTGCCAGCAGACCGAGCGGGGGGGCTCGAGAGACCCAGTACTTC.

The chain is built from TRBV6-1 and TRBJ2-2; 7 bases agree with TRBD1. Germline assignment: CDR1 MNHNS and CDR2 SASEGT. With 6 bases clipped from V and 5 bases from J, the junction kept 9 bases outside the gene matches. The CDR3 totals 15 residues. The CDR3, as DNA: TGTGCCAGCAGGGTTCAGGGGGTGGGGACCGGGGAGCTGTTTTTT. Protein: CASRVQGVGTGELFF.

V and J are TRBV20-1 and TRBJ1-5, with D unresolved. The CDR3 is 15 amino acids. V lost 3 bases, J lost 0 bases, and 12 bases lay in between. Germline values: CDR1 DFQATT, CDR2 SNEGSKA (reference sequence). The CDR3 is CSARASPNSNQPQHF. The DNA for the CDR3 is TGCAGTGCTAGGGCCAGCCCCAATAGCAATCAGCCCCAGCATTTT.

This clonotype has more than one count but fewer than ten. The genes are TRBV11-3 and TRBJ1-5; 8 bases fit TRBD1. This CDR3 is built from 16 residues. From germline, CDR1 is SGHNT and CDR2 YENEEA. J lost 0 bases, V lost 5 bases, and 6 bases had no gene match. CDR3 protein: CASSPDRADSNQPQHF. CDR3 DNA: TGTGCCAGCAGCCCGGACAGGGCGGATAGCAATCAGCCCCAGCATTTT.

The DNA of the CDR3 is TGTGCCATCAGTGATTCCGGGACAGGGAATCAGCCCCAGCATTTT. Amino acids: CAISDSGTGNQPQHF. V usage is TRBV10-3 and J usage is TRBJ1-5; TRBD1 agrees at 9 bases. The CDR3 length is 15 residues. Germline CDR1 is ENHRY and CDR2 is SYGVKD. V lost 3 bases to trimming and J lost 4 bases; unmatched junction nucleotides: 4.

CDR3 bases: TGCAGTGCTAGGTTGGTCGGGCGGATCCACACAGATACGCAGTATTTT. Translation gives CSARLVGRIHTDTQYF. V is TRBV20-1 and J is TRBJ2-3; no clear D gene. Germline values: CDR1 DFQATT, CDR2 SNEGSKA (reference sequence). The CDR3 is made up of 16 amino acids. Trimming pared 3 bases from V and 2 bases from J, leaving 18 bases between.

Only a few counts were recorded for this clonotype. DNA of the CDR3: TGCAGTGCTAGAGGAATAGGCGTAGACACCATATATTTT. Protein product: CSARGIGVDTIYF. V gene TRBV20-1 combines with J gene TRBJ1-3; D remains ambiguous. This CDR3 is built from 13 residues. CDR1 DFQATT and CDR2 SNEGSKA come from the germline V gene (reference sequence). V gave up 1 base and J gave up 8 bases, with 12 bases separating them.